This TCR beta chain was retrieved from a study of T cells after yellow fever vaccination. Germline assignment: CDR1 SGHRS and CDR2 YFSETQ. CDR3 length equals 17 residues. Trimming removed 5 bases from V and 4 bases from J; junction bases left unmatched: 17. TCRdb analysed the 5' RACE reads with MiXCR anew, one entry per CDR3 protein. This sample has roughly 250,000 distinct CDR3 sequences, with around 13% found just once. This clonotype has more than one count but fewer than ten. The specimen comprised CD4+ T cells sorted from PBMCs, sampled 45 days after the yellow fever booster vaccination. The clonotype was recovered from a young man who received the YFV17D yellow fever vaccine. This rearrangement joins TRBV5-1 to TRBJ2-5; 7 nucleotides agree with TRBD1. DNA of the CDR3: TGCGCCAGCAGTGTAACCCCCGGGACAGCTAATGCAGAGACCCAGTACTTC. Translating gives CASSVTPGTANAETQYF.